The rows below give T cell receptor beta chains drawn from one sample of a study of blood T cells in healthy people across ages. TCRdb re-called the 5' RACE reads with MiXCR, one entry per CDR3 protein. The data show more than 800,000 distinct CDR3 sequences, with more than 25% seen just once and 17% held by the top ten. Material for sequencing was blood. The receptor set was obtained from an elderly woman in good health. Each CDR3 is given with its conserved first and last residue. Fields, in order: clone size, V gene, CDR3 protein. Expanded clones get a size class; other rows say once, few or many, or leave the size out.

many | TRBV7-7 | CASSLDPSGGADTQYF
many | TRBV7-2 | CASSFRGLAPDTQYF
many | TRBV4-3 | CASSQGVLTNTEAFF
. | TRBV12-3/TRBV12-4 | CASSFIGLETQYF
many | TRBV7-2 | CASSLLGTFSTNQYF
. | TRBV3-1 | CASSHGREGNQPQHF
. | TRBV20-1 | CSAREDTLPHEQYF
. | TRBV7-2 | CASSLRASEDNEQFF
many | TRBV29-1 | CSVGLLAGGNEQFF
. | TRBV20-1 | CSAPPEGVDTQYF
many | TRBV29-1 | CSVESSGANVLTF
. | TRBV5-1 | CASSLDRGLFAEEQFF
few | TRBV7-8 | CASSARRPGQGNTEAFF
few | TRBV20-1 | CSARAGGGGETQYF
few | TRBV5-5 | CASSPVGQGWKETQYF
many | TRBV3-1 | CASSQASDTQYF
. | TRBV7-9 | CASSLGLAGEGDTQYF